These T cell receptor beta chains were read from a single sample in a study of T cells in narcolepsy. Here immunoSEQ multiplex PCR was the method, and the copy in TCRdb shows in-frame clones only, minus some. The sample contains under 25,000 clones, about four fifths of which appear only once. Material for sequencing was CD45RA- memory CD4+ T cells from PBMCs. The origin of the receptors is a human donor with narcolepsy. CDR3s include the opening cysteine and the closing phenylalanine or tryptophan. The D gene is left open where the match is weak. The size of a clone is reported for some rows only, either as once, few or many, or as a class for expanded clones.

clone size	D gene	V gene	J gene	CDR3 DNA	CDR3 protein
.	TRBD2	TRBV11-1	TRBJ2-5	TGTGCCAGCAGCTTCGGCCTAGCGGACGTACTGCGACAAGAGACCCAGTACTTC	CASSFGLADVLRQETQYF
few	TRBD1	TRBV28	TRBJ1-1	TGTGCCAGCAGGCCAGGGGGACAGGGCACTGAAGCTTTCTTT	CASRPGGQGTEAFF
.	.	TRBV18	TRBJ2-7	TGTGCCAGCTCACCACTGCGGCAGCAGGGTGGCTACGAGCAGTACTTC	CASSPLRQQGGYEQYF
.	.	TRBV9	TRBJ2-5	TGTGCCAGCAGCAGGACCCTCCAAGAGACCCAGTACTTC	CASSRTLQETQYF
.	.	TRBV11-3	TRBJ2-1	TGTGCCAGCAGCCCCCGGAGCGGCGGCTACAATGAGCAGTTCTTC	CASSPRSGGYNEQFF
.	.	TRBV7-8	TRBJ2-5	TGTGCCAGCAGCTTCTGGGGGGTTTCGGGCCAAGAGACCCAGTACTTC	CASSFWGVSGQETQYF
.	.	TRBV6-1	TRBJ2-7	TGTGCCAGCAGTTCCGGGCCCAGGGGAGGCTACGAGCAGTACTTC	CASSSGPRGGYEQYF
.	TRBD1	TRBV15	TRBJ1-1	TGTGCCACCAGCAGAGGCGGGACAGGCAGGGGAGCTTTCTTT	CATSRGGTGRGAFF
.	TRBD2	TRBV5-1	TRBJ2-2	TGCGCCAGCAGCTTGGACGGGCGGGGGGACACCGGGGAGCTGTTTTTT	CASSLDGRGDTGELFF
.	.	TRBV29-1	TRBJ2-1	TGCAGCGTTGACAGCGACAATGAGCAGTTCTTC	CSVDSDNEQFF
.	.	TRBV10-3	TRBJ2-7	TGTGCCACGGGGGTTATCTCCTACGAGCAGTACTTC	CATGVISYEQYF
.	.	TRBV19	TRBJ2-3	TGTGCCAGTAGTATGGGACCCAGTGGGGCAGATACGCAGTATTTT	CASSMGPSGADTQYF
few	.	TRBV28	TRBJ1-1	TGTGCCAGCAGTTTGGGGTTGGGGGCCTACACTGAAGCTTTCTTT	CASSLGLGAYTEAFF
.	TRBD2	TRBV12-5	TRBJ2-2	TGTGCTAGTGGTTTGGTAGTCGGGGGGATCGGGGAGCTGTTTTTT	CASGLVVGGIGELFF
.	TRBD2	TRBV19	TRBJ2-3	TGTGCCAGTAGCCCGGGACTAGCATTCGGAGATACGCAGTATTTT	CASSPGLAFGDTQYF
.	.	TRBV29-1	TRBJ1-1	TGCAGCGTTCACGCCTCGGGTGAAGCTTTCTTT	CSVHASGEAFF
.	TRBD1	TRBV5-1	TRBJ2-5	TGCGCCAGCAGCAACGGACAGGGGCGAATAAAAGAGACCCAGTACTTC	CASSNGQGRIKETQYF
.	.	TRBV28	TRBJ1-2	TGTGCCAGCAGTTTATGGGGGGGAGGGTCTCTCTATGGCTACACCTTC	CASSLWGGGSLYGYTF
.	TRBD1	TRBV28	TRBJ1-2	TGTGCCAGCAGGGCATCGGGGACAGGTTACGGCTACACCTTC	CASRASGTGYGYTF
.	TRBD1	TRBV12-5	TRBJ2-1	TGTGCTAGTGGTCGTCCCGGGACAGGGACCCCCTACAATGAGCAGTTCTTC	CASGRPGTGTPYNEQFF
.	.	TRBV5-4	TRBJ2-3	TGTGCCAGCAGCCGTGGGGGGGCCCTGACAGATACGCAGTATTTT	CASSRGGALTDTQYF
.	.	TRBV6-5	TRBJ2-2	TGTGCCAGCAGTTACACAAGCCTGAGCGTCGGGGAGCTGTTTTTT	CASSYTSLSVGELFF
.	TRBD2	TRBV5-4	TRBJ2-3	TGTGCCAGCAGGTTGGATAGCGGGATCACAGATACGCAGTATTTT	CASRLDSGITDTQYF
.	TRBD1	TRBV2	TRBJ1-5	TGTGCCAGCAGTCTCGGGACAGGGAGACATCAGCCCCAGCATTTT	CASSLGTGRHQPQHF
few	TRBD1	TRBV11-2	TRBJ1-5	TGTGCCAGCAGCCGAGACAGGGCGCCCCAGCATTTT	CASSRDRAPQHF
.	.	TRBV28	TRBJ1-1	TGTGCCAGCAGTTTACTTGGTCTTGAAGCTTTCTTT	CASSLLGLEAFF
.	TRBD1	TRBV5-4	TRBJ1-6	TGTGCCAGCAGCTTGGGAGACAGGGATTCACCCCTCCACTTT	CASSLGDRDSPLHF
.	.	TRBV6-5	TRBJ2-7	TGTGCCAGCAACCGAGGAACAGGGAGCTCCTACGAGCAGTGCTTC	CASNRGTGSSYEQCF
.	TRBD1	TRBV6-1	TRBJ2-4	TGTGCCATATCACCCGGGACAGGGACTAATATCCAGTACTTC	CAISPGTGTNIQYF
few	TRBD2	TRBV14	TRBJ2-7	TGTGCCAGCAGCCGAGGGACTAGCGGGGCGAAACCCTACGAGCAGTACTTC	CASSRGTSGAKPYEQYF
.	.	TRBV4-3	TRBJ2-5	TGCGCCAGCAGCCAAGGAGGTCCCCGAGAGACCCAGTACTTC	CASSQGGPRETQYF
.	.	TRBV5-1	TRBJ2-7	TGCGCCAGCAGCTTGGGTGGGCGGAGCTCCTACGAGCAGTACTTC	CASSLGGRSSYEQYF
.	.	TRBV19	TRBJ2-7	TGTGCCAGTAGTAGGACAGCCGCTTCCTACGAGCAGTACTTC	CASSRTAASYEQYF
.	TRBD1	TRBV5-4	TRBJ1-2	TGTGCCAGCAGCTTGGATGTTCAGGGGGCCTATGGCTACACCTTC	CASSLDVQGAYGYTF
.	.	TRBV10-2	TRBJ2-7	TGCGCCAGCAGCCTGGGCCCGATATATTACGAGCAGTACTTC	CASSLGPIYYEQYF
.	TRBD2	TRBV28	TRBJ2-1	TGTGCCAGCAGTTTTCGTCGGGGCACTAGCGGGAGTAAGGGCAATGAGCAGTTCTTC	CASSFRRGTSGSKGNEQFF
few	TRBD1	TRBV5-4	TRBJ2-4	TGTGCCAGCAGCCAGACAGGGGGAGAAGCCAAAAACATTCAGTACTTC	CASSQTGGEAKNIQYF
.	.	TRBV4-3	TRBJ1-1	TGCGCCAGCAGCCAAGAAGGACGGGTAAAGGTTGAAGCTTTCTTT	CASSQEGRVKVEAFF
.	TRBD2	TRBV28	TRBJ2-4	TGTGCCAGCAGTAAGACGAGAGACGTACTAGCGGGAGGGCGGGCCAAAAACATTCAGTACTTC	CASSKTRDVLAGGRAKNIQYF
.	TRBD2	TRBV6-5	TRBJ2-1	TGTGCCAGCAGTTGGAACCTAGCGGGGGAGCAGTTCTTC	CASSWNLAGEQFF
.	TRBD1	TRBV11-2	TRBJ1-4	TGTGCCAGCAGCTTAGATCCAGGGGGTAATGAAAAACTGTTTTTT	CASSLDPGGNEKLFF
once	TRBD1	TRBV19	TRBJ1-6	TGTGCCAGTAGTGACAGGGGAGGACCCCTCCACTTT	CASSDRGGPLHF